The T cell receptor beta chain described here comes from a study of cytomegalovirus exposure and HLA in healthy donors. PCR involved 60 Vbeta and 13 Jbeta primers. Repertoires were generated with immunoSEQ multiplex PCR, while TCRdb's copy carries only in-frame clones and drops some. This table has 110,000 to 150,000 clones, 75% appearing once. The study's findings and limits: About 87% or about 30% of the time was how often most TCR beta V segments were productive, according to an earlier analysis.

On this clone itself: What it binds is not known.

The clonotype was recovered from a man younger than 40 in good health and CMV-seronegative. The sample comprised PBMCs.

This CDR3 is CASSPGGAGNTIYF. DNA of the CDR3: TGTGCCAGCAGCCCAGGGGGCGCTGGAAACACCATATATTTT. The V call is TRBV7-2, the J call TRBJ1-3; 8 nucleotides agree with TRBD1. This CDR3 has 14 residues. Germline V lookup: CDR1 SGHTA, CDR2 FQGNSA. J was trimmed by 2 bases and V by 5 bases; bases with no gene match: 2. Combining the CDR3 with reference TRBV7-2 and TRBJ1-3 gives the whole variable domain GAGVSQSPSNKVTEKGKDVELRCDPISGHTALYWYRQSLGQGLEFLIYFQGNSAPDKSGLPSDRFSAERTGGSVSTLTIQRTQQEDSAVYLCASSPGGAGNTIYFGEGSWLTVV.